The T cell receptor beta chain under discussion was sequenced for a study of beta chain features in type 1 diabetes. Study-wide background: Researchers looked at roughly 100,000,000 sorted cells across all samples.

All of the isolated RNA was reverse transcribed, so expressed TCRB transcripts were sequenced. Some clones are missing from TCRdb's copy, which holds only in-frame ones; the method was immunoSEQ multiplex PCR. This table has roughly 610,000 clones, around 15% appearing once. Germline assignment: CDR1 SGHTA and CDR2 FQGTGA. Trimming removed 5 bases at V and 11 bases at J, with 15 bases between. CDR3 length equals 12 residues. Sequenced: naive CD4+ T cells from blood. This chain uses TRBV7-3 with TRBJ1-1, with D possibly matching TRBD1 (5 bases). The TCR was taken from a man between 18 and 29 years old in good health. The CDR3 sequence: CASSRYQGDAFF. Written as DNA, the CDR3 is TGTGCCAGCAGCCGATACCAGGGTGATGCTTTCTTT.